This TCR beta chain was identified in a study of T-cell memory formation after mild COVID-19. Study-wide background: TCR clusters largely stayed donor specific.

Looked up from germline, CDR1 is SGHDT and CDR2 is YYEEEE. CDR3 length: 15 residues. Trimming took 3 bases from V and 8 from J; bases not matched to a gene: 6. This clonotype was seen ten or more times. cDNA libraries for TCR alpha and TCR beta, carrying sample barcodes and UMIs, came from 5'RACE with constant-segment primers. TCRdb called the 5' RACE reads again in MiXCR, with one record for every CDR3 protein. The data hold 450,000 to 700,000 distinct CDR3 sequences, with roughly 17% observed a single time. The source material was PBMCs or a T cell subset sorted from them (not recorded which). The clonotype originates from an adult woman who had mild COVID-19 (a few samples of this study predate the infection). Cell type and time point are not known. This chain links TRBV5-6 with TRBJ2-1, with 12 bases fitting TRBD2. The CDR3 bases are TGTGCCAGCAGCTATTCTAGCGGGAGGGTCTATGAGCAGTTCTTC. Its protein is CASSYSSGRVYEQFF.